The TCR beta chain described here comes from a study of cytomegalovirus exposure and HLA in healthy donors. As for this clone: Its matching antigen is unknown.

Clones were read by immunoSEQ multiplex PCR, and TCRdb kept only the in-frame ones, dropping some. This table holds almost 200,000 clones, 80% to 85% found once. General study results and limits: According to a subsequent analysis, TCR clusters from the first cohort were inclined to appear together in the roughly 120 validation repertoires. There were some public TCRs occurring in many donors, but most TCR sequences were rare.

Sequences were obtained from PBMCs. This TCR derives from a woman in her twenties or thirties in good health and CMV-seronegative.

CDR3 sequence: CASSLRGVNEKLFF. CDR3 nucleotides: TGCGCCAGCAGCTTACGGGGGGTTAATGAAAAACTGTTTTTT. The V call is TRBV5-1, the J call TRBJ1-4, with a weak D call TRBD1 (5 bases). This CDR3 has 14 residues. Germline values: CDR1 SGHRS, CDR2 YFSETQ. Trimming took off 2 bases at V and 4 bases at J, with 9 bases between the two ends.